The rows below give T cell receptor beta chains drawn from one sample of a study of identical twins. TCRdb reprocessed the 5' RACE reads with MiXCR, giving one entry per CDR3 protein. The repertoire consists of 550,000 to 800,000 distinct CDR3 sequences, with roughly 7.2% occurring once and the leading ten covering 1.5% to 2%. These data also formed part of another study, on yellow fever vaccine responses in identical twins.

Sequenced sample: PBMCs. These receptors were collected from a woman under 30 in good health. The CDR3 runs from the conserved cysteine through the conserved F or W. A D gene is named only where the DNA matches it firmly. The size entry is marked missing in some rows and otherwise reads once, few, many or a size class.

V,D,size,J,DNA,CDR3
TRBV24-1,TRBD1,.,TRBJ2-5,TGTGCCACCAGTGATTTGCGAGGACAGGGGATTTCCGAAGAAGAGACCCAGTACTTC,CATSDLRGQGISEEETQYF
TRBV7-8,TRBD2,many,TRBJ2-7,TGTGCCAGCAGCTTAGCGAGCACGGGAGGCGAGCAGTACTTC,CASSLASTGGEQYF
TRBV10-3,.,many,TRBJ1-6,TGTGCCATCAAGGCGACAGCAGCGAATAATTCACCCCTCCACTTT,CAIKATAANNSPLHF
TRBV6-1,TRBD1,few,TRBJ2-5,TGTGCCAGCAGCCCTATGGGACAGGGGCAAGAGACCCAGTACTTC,CASSPMGQGQETQYF
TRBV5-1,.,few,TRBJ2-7,TGCGCCAGCAGCTTGGAAGTTGGCGATACCTACGAGCAGTACTTC,CASSLEVGDTYEQYF
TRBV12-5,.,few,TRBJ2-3,TGTGCTAGTGGTTTGAGCCCCACAGATACGCAGTATTTT,CASGLSPTDTQYF
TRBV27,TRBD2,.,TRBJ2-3,TGTGCCAGCAGTTTATATAGCGGGAGGGCCCTCTCAGCAGATACGCAGTATTTT,CASSLYSGRALSADTQYF
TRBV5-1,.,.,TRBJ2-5,TGCGCCAGAGGGACAATTCAAGAGACCCAGTACTTC,CARGTIQETQYF
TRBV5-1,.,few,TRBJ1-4,TGCGCCAGCAGCTTGGCCCAATCAAGGGAAAAACTGTTTTTT,CASSLAQSREKLFF
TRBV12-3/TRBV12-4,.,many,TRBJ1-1,TGTGCCAGCAGTCCAGGAGTTGGCTCCCTGAACACTGAAGCTTTCTTT,CASSPGVGSLNTEAFF
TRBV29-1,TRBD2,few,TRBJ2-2,TGCAGCGTTGAACGGCGGGGGGCCACCGGGGAGCTGTTTTTT,CSVERRGATGELFF
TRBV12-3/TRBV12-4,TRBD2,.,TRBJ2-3,TGTGCCAGCAGTATCCTAGCTAGCGGGAGGGCCTCAGATACGCAGTATTTT,CASSILASGRASDTQYF
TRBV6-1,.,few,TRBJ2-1,TGTGCCAGCAGTGGGGACGAGGACCCCTACAATGAGCAGTTCTTC,CASSGDEDPYNEQFF
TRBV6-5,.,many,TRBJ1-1,TGTGCCAGCAGTTACCATGGGAGGGACGCTTTCTTT,CASSYHGRDAFF
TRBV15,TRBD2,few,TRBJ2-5,TGTGCCACCAGCAGAGGGGGGGGGTCCCAGTACTTC,CATSRGGGSQYF
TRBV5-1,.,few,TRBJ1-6,TGCGCCAGCAGCTTCACAGCCGGAATAGATTCACCCCTCCACTTT,CASSFTAGIDSPLHF
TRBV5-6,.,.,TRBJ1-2,TGTGCCAGCAGCTCCGGGACCCTCGGAGGCTACACCTTC,CASSSGTLGGYTF
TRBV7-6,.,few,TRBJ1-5,TGTGCCAGCAGCCCGGGGGTTGGAGGCAATCAGCCCCAGCATTTT,CASSPGVGGNQPQHF
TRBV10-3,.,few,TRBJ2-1,TGTGCCATCAGGGAACTTGCGAGCTCCTACAATGAGCAGTTCTTC,CAIRELASSYNEQFF
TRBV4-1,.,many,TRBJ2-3,TGCGCCAGCAGCCAACCCGGGGGCGGCACAGATACGCAGTATTTT,CASSQPGGGTDTQYF
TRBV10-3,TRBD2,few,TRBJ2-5,TGTGCCATCAGTGAAGGGCGGGAGCCGTGGGAGACCCAGTACTTC,CAISEGREPWETQYF
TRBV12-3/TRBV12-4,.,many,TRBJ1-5,TGTGCCAGCGGGGGATACAATCAGCCCCAGCATTTT,CASGGYNQPQHF
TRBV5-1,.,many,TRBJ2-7,TGCGCCAGCAGCTCTCCCTACGAGCAGTACTTC,CASSSPYEQYF
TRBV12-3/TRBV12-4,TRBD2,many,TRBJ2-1,TGTGCCAGCAGTTTAAGCGGGAGTTCCAACAATGAGCAGTTCTTC,CASSLSGSSNNEQFF
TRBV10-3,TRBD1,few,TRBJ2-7,TGTGCCATCAGTGGGACAGGGGGCTTTATGTACGAGCAGTACTTC,CAISGTGGFMYEQYF
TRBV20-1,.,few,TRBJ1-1,TGCAGTGCTATCCTAGGGGAGACAGGACTGAACACTGAAGCTTTCTTT,CSAILGETGLNTEAFF
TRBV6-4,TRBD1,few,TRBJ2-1,TGTGCCAGCAGTGCGACAGGGAACTACAATGAGCAGTTCTTC,CASSATGNYNEQFF
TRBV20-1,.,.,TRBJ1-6,TGCAGTGCTCCTCGGTCCCCCTATGATTCACCCCTCCACTTT,CSAPRSPYDSPLHF
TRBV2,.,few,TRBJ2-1,TGTGCCAGTACCCCGGGGCGTCCGGCGTACAATGAGCAGTTCTTC,CASTPGRPAYNEQFF
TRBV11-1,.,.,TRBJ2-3,TGTGCCAGCAGCCTACGGGGTCGGGGGGCAGCAATCACAGATACGCAGTATTTT,CASSLRGRGAAITDTQYF
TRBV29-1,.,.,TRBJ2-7,TGCAGCTCGATAGCTAACCAGCAGTACTTC,CSSIANQQYF
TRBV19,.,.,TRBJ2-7,TGTGCCAGTAGTCTGACCGGGACTCGGCCTCTCGAGCAGTACTTC,CASSLTGTRPLEQYF
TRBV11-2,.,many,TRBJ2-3,TGTGCCAGCAGCTTAGGGATCCGGAGCACAGATACGCAGTATTTT,CASSLGIRSTDTQYF
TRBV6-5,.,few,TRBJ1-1,TGTGCCAGCAGTTACGCCAACAGGGCGAACACTGAAGCTTTCTTT,CASSYANRANTEAFF
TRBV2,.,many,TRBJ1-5,TGTGCCAGCAGTGAACAGGCTAATCAGCCCCAGCATTTT,CASSEQANQPQHF